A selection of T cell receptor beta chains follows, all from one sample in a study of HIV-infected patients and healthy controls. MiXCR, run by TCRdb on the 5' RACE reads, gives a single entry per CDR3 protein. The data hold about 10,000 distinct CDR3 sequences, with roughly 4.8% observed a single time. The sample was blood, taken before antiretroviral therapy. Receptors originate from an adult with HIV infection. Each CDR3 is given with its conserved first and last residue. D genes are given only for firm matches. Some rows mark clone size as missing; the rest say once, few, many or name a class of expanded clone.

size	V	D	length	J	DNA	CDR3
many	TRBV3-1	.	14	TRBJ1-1	TGTGCCAGCAGTCCCGGGACCTTGAACACTGAAGCTTTCTTT	CASSPGTLNTEAFF
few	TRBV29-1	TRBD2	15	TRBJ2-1	TGCAGCGTCGACGGGACTAGCGGACCTAACAATGAGCAGTTCTTC	CSVDGTSGPNNEQFF
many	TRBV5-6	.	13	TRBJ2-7	TGTGCCAGCAGCGCGGACAGTCCCTACGAGCAGTACTTC	CASSADSPYEQYF
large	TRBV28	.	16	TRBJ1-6	TGTGCCAGCAGTTTATCCCGCACCTCCTATAATTCACCCCTCCACTTT	CASSLSRTSYNSPLHF
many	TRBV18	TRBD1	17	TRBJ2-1	TGTGCCAGCTCACCCTCGAGAGGACAGGGACCCTACAATGAGCAGTTCTTC	CASSPSRGQGPYNEQFF
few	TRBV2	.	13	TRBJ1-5	TGTGCCAGGCAGGCGATTAGCAATCAGCCCCAGCATTTT	CARQAISNQPQHF
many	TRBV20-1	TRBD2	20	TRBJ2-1	TGCAGTGCTAGAGGAGATTCGGGACTAGGGACCTTGAGCTCCTACAATGAGCAGTTCTTC	CSARGDSGLGTLSSYNEQFF
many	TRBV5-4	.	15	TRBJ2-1	TGTGCCAGCAGCTTCGTTTCCGCCCCTAACAGGACGAGGTCCTTC	CASSFVSAPNRTRSF
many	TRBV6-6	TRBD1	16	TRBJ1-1	TGTGCCAGCAGTTACGGGAGGACAGGGAAAAACACTGAAGCTTTCTTT	CASSYGRTGKNTEAFF
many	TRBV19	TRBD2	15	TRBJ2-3	TGTGCCAGTAGTATGACTAGCGGGGGCACAGATACGCAGTATTTT	CASSMTSGGTDTQYF
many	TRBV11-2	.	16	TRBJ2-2	TGTGCCAGCAGCCTTGGGACTTGGGGGCCAACCGGGGAGCTGTTTTTT	CASSLGTWGPTGELFF
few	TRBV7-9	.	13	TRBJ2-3	TGTGCCAGCAGCTCTCCCCTGAAAGATACGCAGTATTTT	CASSSPLKDTQYF
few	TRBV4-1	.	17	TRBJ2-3	TGCGCCAGCAGCCAGGGACTTGCGACTAGACTCACAGATACGCAGTATTTT	CASSQGLATRLTDTQYF
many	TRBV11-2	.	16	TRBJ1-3	TGTGCCAGCAGCTTACAGGGGTCCCTCTCTGGAAACACCATATATTTT	CASSLQGSLSGNTIYF
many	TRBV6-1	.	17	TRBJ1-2	TGTGCCAGCAGTGAAGGGGGCCTCAGGGTAGCTAACTATGGCTACACCTTC	CASSEGGLRVANYGYTF
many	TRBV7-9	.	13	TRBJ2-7	TGTGCCAGCAGCTTTCCAGGAACGGGCGAGCAGTACTTC	CASSFPGTGEQYF
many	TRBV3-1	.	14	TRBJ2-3	TGTGCCAGCAGCCGGTCCGGGGGCACAGATACGCAGTATTTT	CASSRSGGTDTQYF
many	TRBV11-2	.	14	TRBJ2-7	TGTGCCAGCAGTTTCGTCGGCGGGGATTACGAGCAGTACTTC	CASSFVGGDYEQYF
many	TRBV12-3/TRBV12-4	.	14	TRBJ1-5	TGTGCCAGCAGACAAAACACGGGCAATCAGCCCCAGCATTTT	CASRQNTGNQPQHF
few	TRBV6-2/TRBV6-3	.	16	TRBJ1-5	TGTGCCAGCAGTTATAATCTTGAGGCCACCAATCAGCCCCAGCATTTT	CASSYNLEATNQPQHF
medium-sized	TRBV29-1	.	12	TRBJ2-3	TGCAGCGTTGAAGAGAGGGCGGATACGCAGTATTTT	CSVEERADTQYF
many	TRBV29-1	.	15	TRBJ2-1	TGCAGCGTTGGAGGGGAACAGGGTCCCTACAATGAGCAGTTCTTC	CSVGGEQGPYNEQFF
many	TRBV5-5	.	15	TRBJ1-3	TGTGCCAGCAGCTTGTCACCACAGACTGGAAACACCATATATTTT	CASSLSPQTGNTIYF
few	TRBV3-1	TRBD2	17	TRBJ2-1	TGTGCCAGCAGCCAGGCCTCTGGACTAGCGGGGTCCAATGAGCAGTTCTTC	CASSQASGLAGSNEQFF
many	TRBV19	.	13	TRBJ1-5	TGTGCCAGTACCAGGGGTCAAAATCAGCCCCAGCATTTT	CASTRGQNQPQHF
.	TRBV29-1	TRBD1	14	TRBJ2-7	TGCAGCGTTGTATCGGGACAGGGGGCCAACGAGCAGTACTTC	CSVVSGQGANEQYF
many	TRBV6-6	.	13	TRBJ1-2	TGTGCCAGCCGGGGGGACCGCCTTTTTGGCTACACCTTC	CASRGDRLFGYTF
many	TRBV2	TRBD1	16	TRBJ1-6	TGTGCCGTCACGGGACAGGGGATAGGAAAGCATTCACCCCTCCACTTT	CAVTGQGIGKHSPLHF
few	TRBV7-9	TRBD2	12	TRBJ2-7	TGTGCCAGCAGCCCCGCGGGGGGTGAGCAGTACTTC	CASSPAGGEQYF
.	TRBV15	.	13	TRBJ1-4	TGTGCCACCAGATCATCGTTGGAGGAAAAACTGTTTTTT	CATRSSLEEKLFF
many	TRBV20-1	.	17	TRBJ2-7	TGCAGTGCTAGAGGTCCGGGGCGGGGGCTCAGAGGCTACGAGCAGTACTTC	CSARGPGRGLRGYEQYF
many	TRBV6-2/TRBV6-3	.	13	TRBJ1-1	TGTGCCAGCAGCCCAACCTATACAGGGTTGGCTTTCTTT	CASSPTYTGLAFF
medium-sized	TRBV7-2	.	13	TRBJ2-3	TGTGCCAGCAGCTTAGCTCGGACAGATACGCAGTATTTT	CASSLARTDTQYF
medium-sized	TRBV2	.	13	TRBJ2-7	TGTGCCAGCAGTCGAATACTTGGGGACGAGCAGTACTTC	CASSRILGDEQYF
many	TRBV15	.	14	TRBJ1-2	TGTGCCACCAGCGATGACAAGGGCCCCACCGGCTACACCTTC	CATSDDKGPTGYTF
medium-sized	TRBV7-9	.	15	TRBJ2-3	TGTGCCAGCAGCGCACAGGTTTATCACACAGATACGCAGTATTTT	CASSAQVYHTDTQYF
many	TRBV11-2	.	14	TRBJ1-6	TGTGCCAGCGGGTGGGGGCAGCGAAATTCACCCCTCCACTTT	CASGWGQRNSPLHF
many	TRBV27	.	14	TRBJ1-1	TGTGCCAGCAGTTTAGGGGGCAGCCAAGGCGAAGCTTTCTTT	CASSLGGSQGEAFF
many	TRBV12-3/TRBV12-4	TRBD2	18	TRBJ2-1	TGTGCCAGCAGTTTCCCTTTTGGACTAGCGGGGGGAGGGAATGAGCAGTTCTTC	CASSFPFGLAGGGNEQFF
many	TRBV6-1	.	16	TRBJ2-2	.	CASILGAGVVAGELFF
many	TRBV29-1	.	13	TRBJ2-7	TGCAGCGTTGAAGATTCAGGTGCCTACGAGCAGTACTTC	CSVEDSGAYEQYF
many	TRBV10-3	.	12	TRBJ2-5	TGTGCCATCAGTGAGGCCCAAGAGACCCAGTACTTC	CAISEAQETQYF
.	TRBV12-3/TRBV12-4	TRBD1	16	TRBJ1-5	TGTGCCAGCAGCCCTGGACAGGGGATCGGCAATCAGCCCCAGCATTTT	CASSPGQGIGNQPQHF
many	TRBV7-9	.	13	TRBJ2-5	TGTGCCAGCAGCTTAAGTTCCGAAGAGACCCAGTACTTC	CASSLSSEETQYF
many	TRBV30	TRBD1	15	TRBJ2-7	TGTGCCTGGAGGGACCAGGGGGTGAACTACTACGAGCAGTACTTC	CAWRDQGVNYYEQYF
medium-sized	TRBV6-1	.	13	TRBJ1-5	TGTGCCAGCATCGACCTTAACGGTCAGCCCCAGCATTTT	CASIDLNGQPQHF
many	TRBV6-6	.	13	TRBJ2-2	TGTGCCAGCAGTCTCGACTTCGCCGGGGAGCTGTTTTTT	CASSLDFAGELFF
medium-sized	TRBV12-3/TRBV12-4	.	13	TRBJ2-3	TGTGCCAGCAGTTGGGGGGATTCAGATACGCAGTATTTT	CASSWGDSDTQYF
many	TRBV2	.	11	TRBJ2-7	TGTGCCAGCAGTGAAGCGGGGGAGCAGTACTTC	CASSEAGEQYF
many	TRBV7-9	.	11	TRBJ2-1	TGTGCCAGCAGCTTAAAGGATGAGCAGTTCTTC	CASSLKDEQFF
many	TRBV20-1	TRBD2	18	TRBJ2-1	TGCAGTGCTAGAGATACTCGTACTAGCGGGAGGGCCTGGGATGAGCAGTTCTTC	CSARDTRTSGRAWDEQFF
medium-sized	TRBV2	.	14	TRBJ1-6	TGTGCCAGCATTAGTGGACAGTATAATTCACCCCTCCACTTT	CASISGQYNSPLHF
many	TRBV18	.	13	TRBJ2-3	TGTGCCAGCTCACCAACGAACACAGATACGCAGTATTTT	CASSPTNTDTQYF
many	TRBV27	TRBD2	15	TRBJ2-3	TGTGCCAGCAGTTTACTAGCGGGGGCGGCAGATACGCAGTATTTT	CASSLLAGAADTQYF